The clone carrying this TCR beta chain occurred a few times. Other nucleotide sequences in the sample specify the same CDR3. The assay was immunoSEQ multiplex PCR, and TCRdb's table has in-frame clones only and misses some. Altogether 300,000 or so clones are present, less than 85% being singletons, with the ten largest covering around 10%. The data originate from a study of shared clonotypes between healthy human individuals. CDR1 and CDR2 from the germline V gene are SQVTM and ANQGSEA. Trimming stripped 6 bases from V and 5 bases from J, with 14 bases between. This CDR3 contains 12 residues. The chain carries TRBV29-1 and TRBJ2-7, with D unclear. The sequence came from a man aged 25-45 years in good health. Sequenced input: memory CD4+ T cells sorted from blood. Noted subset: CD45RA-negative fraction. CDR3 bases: TGCAGCGTCGGCCCGCGGTTCGACGAGCAGTACTTC. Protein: CSVGPRFDEQYF.